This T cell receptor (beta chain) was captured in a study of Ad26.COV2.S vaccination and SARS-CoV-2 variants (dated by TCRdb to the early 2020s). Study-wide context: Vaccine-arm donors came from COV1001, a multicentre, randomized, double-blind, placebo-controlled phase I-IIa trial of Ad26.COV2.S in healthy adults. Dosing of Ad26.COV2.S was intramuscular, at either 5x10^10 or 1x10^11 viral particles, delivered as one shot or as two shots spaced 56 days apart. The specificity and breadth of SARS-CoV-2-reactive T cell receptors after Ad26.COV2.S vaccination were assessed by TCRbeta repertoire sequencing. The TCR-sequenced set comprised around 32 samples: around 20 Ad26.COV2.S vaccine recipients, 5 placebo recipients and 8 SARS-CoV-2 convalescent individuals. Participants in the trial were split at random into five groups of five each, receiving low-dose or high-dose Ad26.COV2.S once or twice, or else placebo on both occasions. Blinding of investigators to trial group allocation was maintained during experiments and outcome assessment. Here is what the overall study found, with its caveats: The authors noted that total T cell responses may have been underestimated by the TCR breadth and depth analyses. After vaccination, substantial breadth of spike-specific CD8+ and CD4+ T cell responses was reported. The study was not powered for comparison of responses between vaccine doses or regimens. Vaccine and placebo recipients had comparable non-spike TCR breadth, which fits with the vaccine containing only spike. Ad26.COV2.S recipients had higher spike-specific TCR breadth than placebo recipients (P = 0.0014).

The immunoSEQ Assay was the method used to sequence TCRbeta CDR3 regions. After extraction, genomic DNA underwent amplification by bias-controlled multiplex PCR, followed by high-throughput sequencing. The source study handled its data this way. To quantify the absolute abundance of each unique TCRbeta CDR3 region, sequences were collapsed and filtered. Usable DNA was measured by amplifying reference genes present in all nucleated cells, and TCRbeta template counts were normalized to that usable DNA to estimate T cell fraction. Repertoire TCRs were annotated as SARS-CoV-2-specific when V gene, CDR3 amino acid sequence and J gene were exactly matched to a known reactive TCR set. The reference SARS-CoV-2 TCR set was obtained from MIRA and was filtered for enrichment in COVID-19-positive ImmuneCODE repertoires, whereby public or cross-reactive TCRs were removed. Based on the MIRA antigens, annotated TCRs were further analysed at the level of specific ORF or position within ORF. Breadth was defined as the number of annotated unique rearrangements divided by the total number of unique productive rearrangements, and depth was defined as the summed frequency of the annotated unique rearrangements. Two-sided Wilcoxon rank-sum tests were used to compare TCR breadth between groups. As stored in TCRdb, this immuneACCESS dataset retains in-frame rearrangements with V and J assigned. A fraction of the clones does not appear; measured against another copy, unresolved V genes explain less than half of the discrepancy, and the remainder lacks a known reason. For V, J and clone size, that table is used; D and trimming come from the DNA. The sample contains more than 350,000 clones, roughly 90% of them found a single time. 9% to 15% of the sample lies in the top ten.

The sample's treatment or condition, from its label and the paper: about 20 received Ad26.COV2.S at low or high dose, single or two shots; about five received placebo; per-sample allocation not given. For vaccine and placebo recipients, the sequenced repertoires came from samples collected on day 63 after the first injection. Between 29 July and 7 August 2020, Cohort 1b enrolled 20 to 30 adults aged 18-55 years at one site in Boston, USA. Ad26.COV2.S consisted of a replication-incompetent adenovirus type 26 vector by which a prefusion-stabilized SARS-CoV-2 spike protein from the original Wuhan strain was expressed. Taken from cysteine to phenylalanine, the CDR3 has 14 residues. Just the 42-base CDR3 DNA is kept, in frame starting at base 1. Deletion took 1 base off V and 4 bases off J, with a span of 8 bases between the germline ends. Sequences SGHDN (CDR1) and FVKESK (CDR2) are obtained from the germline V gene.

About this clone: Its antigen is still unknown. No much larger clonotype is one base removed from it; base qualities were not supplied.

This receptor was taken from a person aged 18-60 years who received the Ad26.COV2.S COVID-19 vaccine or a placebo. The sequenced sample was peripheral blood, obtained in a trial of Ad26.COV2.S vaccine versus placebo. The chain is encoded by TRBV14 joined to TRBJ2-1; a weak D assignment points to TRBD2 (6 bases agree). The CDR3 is CASSQASAYNEQFF. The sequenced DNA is TGTGCCAGCAGCCAAGCTAGCGCTTACAATGAGCAGTTCTTC.